This T cell receptor beta chain is drawn from a study of T cell repertoires in cytomegalovirus infection. TCRdb ran MiXCR on the reads and lists one entry per CDR3 protein. The table has some 280,000 distinct CDR3 sequences, roughly an eighth seen once. Germline CDR1 LNHNV, CDR2 YYDKDF (reference sequence). The V and J ends lost 0 bases and 4 bases, in that order; junction bases with no gene match: 10. The CDR3 runs to 17 residues. The study's findings and limits: The study found HLA-C-restricted CMV-specific TCR beta clonotypes dominating the ex vivo response.

On this clonotype: The antigen remains undetermined.

This receptor was identified in a human donor in good health (CMV status not recorded). Some clones in this sample may be carry-over from other donors' samples. The rearrangement joins TRBV15 to TRBJ1-1; 8 positions match TRBD1. Sequencing was performed on PBMCs. CDR3 residues: CATSRDRQGAAGTEAFF. The CDR3, as DNA: TGTGCCACCAGCAGAGATCGGCAGGGGGCAGCGGGCACTGAAGCTTTCTTT.